This T cell receptor (beta chain) was recorded in a study of control samples from healthy donors and cancer patients. The data were produced by immunoSEQ multiplex PCR, yet TCRdb's version contains in-frame clones alone and is incomplete. Here the sample spans 140,000 to 150,000 clones, around 90% being singletons. The CDR3 length is 13 residues. Trimming pared 5 bases from V and 5 bases from J, leaving 12 bases between. Germline-derived CDR1 and CDR2 are SGHTA and FQGTGA. The source of this sequence is a young man in good health. The chain links TRBV7-3 to TRBJ1-1; no firm D call. Specimen: blood. CDR3 protein: CASSPRLGTEAFF. The CDR3 region has the DNA TGTGCCAGCAGCCCACGTCTTGGGACTGAAGCTTTCTTT.